Below, one TCR beta chain is given with its context. Germline V lookup: CDR1 LNHDA, CDR2 SQIVND (reference sequence). The V and J ends lost 5 bases and 9 bases, in that order; junction bases with no gene match: 8. CDR3 length: 14 amino acids. Sequencing was performed with immunoSEQ multiplex PCR; in TCRdb, only in-frame clones are kept and a portion is missing. The sample yields tens of thousands of clones, 89% seen once. The data originate from a study of T cell changes during pregnancy in multiple sclerosis. The sequenced sample was CD4+ T cells from peripheral blood mononuclear cells, obtained in the first trimester of pregnancy. This clonotype was sampled from a female donor with multiple sclerosis, enrolled in a pregnancy study. The rearrangement joins TRBV19 to TRBJ2-1, with 9 positions matching TRBD2. The CDR3 coding sequence is TGTGCCAGTAGTCCCGCGGGGGGGCCTAGTGAGCAGTTCTTC. Translated: CASSPAGGPSEQFF. The whole variable domain, remainder taken from reference TRBV19 and TRBJ2-1, is DGGITQSPKYLFRKEGQNVTLSCEQNLNHDAMYWYRQDPGQGLRLIYYSQIVNDFQKGDIAEGYSVSREKKESFPLTVTSAQKNPTAFYLCASSPAGGPSEQFFGPGTRLTVL.